Reported below is one T cell receptor (beta chain). What it binds is unknown. The data originate from a study of OX40 agonist ivuxolimab in advanced cancers. Broader study findings: Normalized expansion of T-cell clones was also low for some nonresponders.

The protocol was immunoSEQ multiplex PCR, while the TCRdb copy is restricted to in-frame clones and leaves out a portion. The repertoire has some 70,000 clones, approximately 90% of them found once; the top ten carry approximately 0.99%. The sequencing here drew on CD4+ or CD8+ T cells sorted from blood, taken in a trial of the OX40 agonist ivuxolimab. This receptor was identified in an adult with an advanced solid tumor such as melanoma, head and neck, liver or kidney cancer.

Here the CDR3 reads CASSLQQGSTGELFF. CDR3 DNA sequence: TGTGCCAGCAGCTTACAACAGGGGTCGACCGGGGAGCTGTTTTTT. The chain employs TRBV5-4 and TRBJ2-2; TRBD1 agrees at 7 bases. This CDR3 spans 15 amino acids. The V gene's germline CDR1 is SGHNT and CDR2 YYREEE (reference sequence). V lost 2 bases and J lost 5; bases outside the gene matches: 6.